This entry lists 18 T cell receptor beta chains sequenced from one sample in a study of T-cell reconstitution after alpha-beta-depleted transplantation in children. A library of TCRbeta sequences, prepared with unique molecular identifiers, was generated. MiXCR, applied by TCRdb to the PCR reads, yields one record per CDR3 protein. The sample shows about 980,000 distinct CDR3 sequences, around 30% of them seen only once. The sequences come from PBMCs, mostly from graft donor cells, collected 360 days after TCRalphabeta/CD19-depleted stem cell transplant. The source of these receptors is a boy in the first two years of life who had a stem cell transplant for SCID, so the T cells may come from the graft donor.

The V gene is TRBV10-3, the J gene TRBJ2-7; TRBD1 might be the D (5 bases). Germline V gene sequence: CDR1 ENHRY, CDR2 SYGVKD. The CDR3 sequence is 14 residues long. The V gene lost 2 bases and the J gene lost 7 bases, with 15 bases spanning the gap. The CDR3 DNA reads TGTGCCATCAGTGAGAACCAGGGATGGTATGAGCAGTACTTC. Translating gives CAISENQGWYEQYF.

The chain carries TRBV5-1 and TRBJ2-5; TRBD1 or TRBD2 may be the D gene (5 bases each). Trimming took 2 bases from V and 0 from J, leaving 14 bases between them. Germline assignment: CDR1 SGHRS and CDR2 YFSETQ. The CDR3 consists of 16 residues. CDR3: CASSFTGRLYQETQYF. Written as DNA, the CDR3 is TGCGCCAGCAGCTTTACGGGGCGCCTATACCAAGAGACCCAGTACTTC.

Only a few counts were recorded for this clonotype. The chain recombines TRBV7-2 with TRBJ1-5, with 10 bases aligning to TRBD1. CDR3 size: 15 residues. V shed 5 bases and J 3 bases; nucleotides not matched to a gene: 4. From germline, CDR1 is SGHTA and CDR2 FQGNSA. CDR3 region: CASSPTGGVNQPQHF. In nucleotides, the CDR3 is TGTGCCAGCAGCCCGACAGGGGGCGTCAATCAGCCCCAGCATTTT.

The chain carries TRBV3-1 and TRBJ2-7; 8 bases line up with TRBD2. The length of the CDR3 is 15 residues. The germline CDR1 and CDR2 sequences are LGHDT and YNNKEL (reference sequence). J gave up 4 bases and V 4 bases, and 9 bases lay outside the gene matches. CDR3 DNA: TGTGCCAGCAGCCCGCGAGGAGCGGGGGATTACGAGCAGTACTTC. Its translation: CASSPRGAGDYEQYF.

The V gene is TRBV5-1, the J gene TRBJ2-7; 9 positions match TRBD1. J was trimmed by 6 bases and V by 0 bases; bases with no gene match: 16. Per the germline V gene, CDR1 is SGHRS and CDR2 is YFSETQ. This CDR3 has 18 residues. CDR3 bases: TGCGCCAGCAGCTTGGCCTTTGCAGCGGGACAGGGCGAAATCGAGCAGTACTTC. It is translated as CASSLAFAAGQGEIEQYF.

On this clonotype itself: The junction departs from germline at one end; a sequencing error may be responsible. The CDR3 loop reads CASRLAPSVPGYTF. The CDR3 nucleotides read TGCGCCAGCAGATTGGCGCCCTCCGTGCCCGGCTACACCTTC. The rearrangement links TRBV5-1 to TRBJ1-2; no firm D call. This CDR3 contains 14 residues. The germline CDR1 and CDR2 sequences are SGHRS and YFSETQ.

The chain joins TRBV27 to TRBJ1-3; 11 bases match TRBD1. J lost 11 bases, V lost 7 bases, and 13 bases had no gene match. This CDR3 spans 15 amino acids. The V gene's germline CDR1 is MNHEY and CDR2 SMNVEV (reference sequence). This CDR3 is CASKGGQGGLAPIYF. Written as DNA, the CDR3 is TGTGCCAGCAAGGGGGGACAGGGGGGTCTGGCTCCCATATATTTT.

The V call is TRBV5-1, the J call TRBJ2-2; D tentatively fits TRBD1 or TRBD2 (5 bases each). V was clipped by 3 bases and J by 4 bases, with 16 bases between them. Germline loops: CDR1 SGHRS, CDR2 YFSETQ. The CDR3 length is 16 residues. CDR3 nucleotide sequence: TGCGCCAGCAGCTCCACCCGGGTGGGACCCACCGGGGAGCTGTTTTTT. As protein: CASSSTRVGPTGELFF.

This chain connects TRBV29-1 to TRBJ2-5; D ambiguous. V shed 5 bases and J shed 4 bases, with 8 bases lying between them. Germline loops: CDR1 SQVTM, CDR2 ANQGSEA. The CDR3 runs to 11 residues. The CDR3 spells CSVTAGETQYF. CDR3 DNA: TGCAGCGTTACGGCCGGAGAGACCCAGTACTTC.

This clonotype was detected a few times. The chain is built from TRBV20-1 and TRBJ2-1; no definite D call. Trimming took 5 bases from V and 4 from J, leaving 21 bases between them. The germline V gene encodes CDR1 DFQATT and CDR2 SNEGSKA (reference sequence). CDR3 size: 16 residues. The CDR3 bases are TGCAGTGCTCGGGCGCGTGGGTCCACCTTGTACAATGAGCAGTTCTTC. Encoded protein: CSARARGSTLYNEQFF.

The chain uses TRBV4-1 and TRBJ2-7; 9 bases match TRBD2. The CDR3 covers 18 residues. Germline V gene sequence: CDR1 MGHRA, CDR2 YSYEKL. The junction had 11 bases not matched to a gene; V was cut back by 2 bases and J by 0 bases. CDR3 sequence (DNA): TGCGCCAGCAGCCAACTTCAGATAGCGGGGGCCGACTCCTACGAGCAGTACTTC. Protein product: CASSQLQIAGADSYEQYF.

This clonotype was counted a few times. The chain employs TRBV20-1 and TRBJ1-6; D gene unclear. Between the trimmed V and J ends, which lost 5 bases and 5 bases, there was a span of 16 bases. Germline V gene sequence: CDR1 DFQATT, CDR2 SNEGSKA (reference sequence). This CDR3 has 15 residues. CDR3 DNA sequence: TGCAGTGCTGTGGACGGAAGAGGACATAATTCACCCCTCCACTTT. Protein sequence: CSAVDGRGHNSPLHF.

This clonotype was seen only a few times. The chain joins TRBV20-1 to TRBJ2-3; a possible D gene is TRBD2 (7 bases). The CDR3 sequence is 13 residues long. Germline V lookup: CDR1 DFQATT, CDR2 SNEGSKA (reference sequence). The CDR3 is CRTGGRSTDTQYF. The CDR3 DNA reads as TGCAGGACGGGGGGCCGAAGCACAGATACGCAGTATTTT.

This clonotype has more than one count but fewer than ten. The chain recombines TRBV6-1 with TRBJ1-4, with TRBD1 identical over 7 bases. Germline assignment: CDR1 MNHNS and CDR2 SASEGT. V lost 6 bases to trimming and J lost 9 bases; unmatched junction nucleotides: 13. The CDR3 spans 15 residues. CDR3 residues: CASRSDRVEYQKLFF. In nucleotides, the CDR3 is TGTGCCAGCAGATCCGACAGGGTTGAATATCAAAAACTGTTTTTT.

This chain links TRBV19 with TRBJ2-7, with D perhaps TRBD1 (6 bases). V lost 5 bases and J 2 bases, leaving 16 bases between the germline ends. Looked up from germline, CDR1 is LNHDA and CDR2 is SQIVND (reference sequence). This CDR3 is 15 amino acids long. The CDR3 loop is CASSPTDRSTYEQYF. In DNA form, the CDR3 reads TGTGCCAGTAGTCCCACGGACAGAAGTACCTACGAGCAGTACTTC.

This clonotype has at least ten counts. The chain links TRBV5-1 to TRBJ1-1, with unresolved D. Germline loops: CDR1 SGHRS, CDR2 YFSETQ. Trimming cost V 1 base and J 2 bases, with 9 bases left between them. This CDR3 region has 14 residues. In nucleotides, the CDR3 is TGCGCCAGCAGCTTGACAGTTCTTAACACTGAAGCTTTCTTT. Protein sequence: CASSLTVLNTEAFF.

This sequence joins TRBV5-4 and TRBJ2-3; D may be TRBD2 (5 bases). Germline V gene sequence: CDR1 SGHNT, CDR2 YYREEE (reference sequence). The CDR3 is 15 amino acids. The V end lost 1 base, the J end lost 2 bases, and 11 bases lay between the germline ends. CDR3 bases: TGTGCCAGCAGCTTGAGTCGCGGGCCCACAGATACGCAGTATTTT. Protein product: CASSLSRGPTDTQYF.

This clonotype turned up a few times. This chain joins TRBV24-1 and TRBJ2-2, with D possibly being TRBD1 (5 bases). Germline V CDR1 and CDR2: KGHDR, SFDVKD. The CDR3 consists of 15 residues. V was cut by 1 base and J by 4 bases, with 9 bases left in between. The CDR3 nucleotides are TGTGCCACCAGTGATTTTAGCAGGGCCACCGGGGAGCTGTTTTTT. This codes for CATSDFSRATGELFF.